The rows below give T cell receptor beta chains drawn from one sample of a study of molecular identifiers for immune sequencing clone quantification. One entry per CDR3 protein results from TCRdb running MiXCR on the PCR reads. Counted here are nearly 55,000 distinct CDR3 sequences, approximately 34% occurring once; the ten biggest clones make up roughly 3.8%. Specimen: naive CD8+ T cells from blood, with Jurkat cell RNA spiked in. These receptors were obtained from a human donor in good health. Some libraries in this study had Jurkat cell RNA spiked in. Each CDR3 is given with its conserved first and last residue. The D gene is left open where the match is weak. Not all rows give a size; the values are once, few, many and, for expanded clones, a class.

abundance: many
v_gene: TRBV5-6
d_gene: NA
j_gene: TRBJ2-7
CDR3nt: TGTGCCAGCAGCTTCAGCCCGGCAACCTACGAGCAGTACTTC
CDR3aa: CASSFSPATYEQYF

abundance: few
v_gene: TRBV27
d_gene: NA
j_gene: TRBJ2-3
CDR3nt: TGTGCCAGCAGTTTATCTTGGGGGGATAGAGGCACAGATACGCAGTATTTT
CDR3aa: CASSLSWGDRGTDTQYF

abundance: NA
v_gene: TRBV13
d_gene: NA
j_gene: TRBJ1-1
CDR3nt: TGTGCCAGCAGCTTAGGGCCCAGCCACACTGAAGCTTTCTTT
CDR3aa: CASSLGPSHTEAFF

abundance: NA
v_gene: TRBV29-1
d_gene: NA
j_gene: TRBJ2-3
CDR3nt: TGCAGCGTTGAATCCGGACGGTTCACAGGTACGCTGTATTTT
CDR3aa: CSVESGRFTGTLYF

abundance: many
v_gene: TRBV13
d_gene: TRBD1
j_gene: TRBJ1-4
CDR3nt: TGTGCCAGCAGCCTAGGGACAGGGGTTGAAAAACTGTTTTTT
CDR3aa: CASSLGTGVEKLFF

abundance: few
v_gene: TRBV7-9
d_gene: NA
j_gene: TRBJ1-1
CDR3nt: TGTGCCAGCAGCTTAGTCCTTGCAGGAGGACGAGGCACTGAAGCTTTCTTT
CDR3aa: CASSLVLAGGRGTEAFF

abundance: few
v_gene: TRBV7-8
d_gene: NA
j_gene: TRBJ2-7
CDR3nt: TGTGCCAGCAGCTTAGAGTTTAACGCTGCCTACGAGCAGTACTTC
CDR3aa: CASSLEFNAAYEQYF

abundance: NA
v_gene: TRBV6-2/TRBV6-3
d_gene: TRBD2
j_gene: TRBJ2-7
CDR3nt: TGTGCCAGCAGCCGAAGACTAGCGGGAGCCGCCTACGAGCAGTACTTC
CDR3aa: CASSRRLAGAAYEQYF

abundance: NA
v_gene: TRBV7-2
d_gene: TRBD2
j_gene: TRBJ2-1
CDR3nt: TGTGCCAGCAGCTTAGGCCTGGGGGGGAGCTCCTACAATGAGCAGTTCTTC
CDR3aa: CASSLGLGGSSYNEQFF

abundance: NA
v_gene: TRBV14
d_gene: NA
j_gene: TRBJ2-7
CDR3nt: TGTGCCAGCAGCCAAGGGCAGAGCCCTTACGAGCAGTACTTC
CDR3aa: CASSQGQSPYEQYF

abundance: NA
v_gene: TRBV20-1
d_gene: TRBD1
j_gene: TRBJ2-5
CDR3nt: TGCAGTGCAACTACTGGGACAGAGGGTCAAGAGACCCAGTACTTC
CDR3aa: CSATTGTEGQETQYF

abundance: many
v_gene: TRBV7-2
d_gene: NA
j_gene: TRBJ2-7
CDR3nt: TGTGCCAGCAGCTTCGGTCACTACGAGCAGTACTTC
CDR3aa: CASSFGHYEQYF

abundance: NA
v_gene: TRBV5-3
d_gene: NA
j_gene: TRBJ1-5
CDR3nt: TGTGCCAGCAGCTCCCATCCAGCAGTCAGTCAGCCCCAGCATTTT
CDR3aa: CASSSHPAVSQPQHF

abundance: NA
v_gene: TRBV13
d_gene: TRBD1
j_gene: TRBJ2-7
CDR3nt: TGTGCCAGCAGCCCCGCCGGGACAGGGGTCTACGAGCAGTACTTC
CDR3aa: CASSPAGTGVYEQYF

abundance: NA
v_gene: TRBV24-1
d_gene: NA
j_gene: TRBJ2-1
CDR3nt: TGTGCCACCAGTGATTTGCAGGGGCCTAATGAGCAGTTCTTC
CDR3aa: CATSDLQGPNEQFF

abundance: NA
v_gene: TRBV9
d_gene: NA
j_gene: TRBJ1-5
CDR3nt: TGTGCCAGCAGCCTATACGGCAGTCAGCCCCAGCATTTT
CDR3aa: CASSLYGSQPQHF

abundance: few
v_gene: TRBV6-2/TRBV6-3
d_gene: NA
j_gene: TRBJ2-4
CDR3nt: TGTGCCAGCAGTTCGACAGATTTAGCCAAAAACATTCAGTACTTC
CDR3aa: CASSSTDLAKNIQYF

abundance: NA
v_gene: TRBV24-1
d_gene: NA
j_gene: TRBJ2-1
CDR3nt: TGTGCCACCAGTGATTACCCCCGAGGGGGAGGGCCTTACAATGAGCAGTTCTTC
CDR3aa: CATSDYPRGGGPYNEQFF

abundance: NA
v_gene: TRBV27
d_gene: NA
j_gene: TRBJ1-5
CDR3nt: TGTGCCAGCAGTTTATCAGGGACCCCAAATCAGCCCCAGCATTTT
CDR3aa: CASSLSGTPNQPQHF

abundance: many
v_gene: TRBV11-2
d_gene: TRBD1
j_gene: TRBJ2-7
CDR3nt: TGTGCCAGCAGCTTAAGCCCGGGACAGGGCGACGAGCAGTACTTC
CDR3aa: CASSLSPGQGDEQYF

abundance: many
v_gene: TRBV7-6
d_gene: TRBD1
j_gene: TRBJ1-5
CDR3nt: TGTGCCAGCAGCCAGGGGGGAGGCCAGCCCCAGCATTTT
CDR3aa: CASSQGGGQPQHF

abundance: many
v_gene: TRBV25-1
d_gene: NA
j_gene: TRBJ2-7
CDR3nt: TGTGCCATCTCGGACAGTTACGAGCAGTACTTC
CDR3aa: CAISDSYEQYF

abundance: few
v_gene: TRBV7-9
d_gene: NA
j_gene: TRBJ2-7
CDR3nt: TGTGCCAGCAGCCCCGGGACTTCAGCCTACGAGCAGTACTTC
CDR3aa: CASSPGTSAYEQYF

abundance: NA
v_gene: TRBV3-1
d_gene: NA
j_gene: TRBJ2-3
CDR3nt: TGTGCCAGCAGCCAAGACAAGGAAGTGGGCACAGATATGCAGTATTTT
CDR3aa: CASSQDKEVGTDMQYF

abundance: few
v_gene: TRBV4-3
d_gene: NA
j_gene: TRBJ2-7
CDR3nt: TGCGCCAGCAGCCAAGAACTGGCCCTCTACGAGCAGTACTTC
CDR3aa: CASSQELALYEQYF

abundance: many
v_gene: TRBV28
d_gene: TRBD2
j_gene: TRBJ2-2
CDR3nt: TGTGCCAGCATCTTTCGGACTAGCGGGAACACCGGGGAGCTGTTTTTT
CDR3aa: CASIFRTSGNTGELFF

abundance: few
v_gene: TRBV4-3
d_gene: NA
j_gene: TRBJ2-7
CDR3nt: TGCGCCAGCAGCCCCGACGTAACGGTTAACCTCTACGAGCAGTACTTC
CDR3aa: CASSPDVTVNLYEQYF

abundance: few
v_gene: TRBV27
d_gene: TRBD2
j_gene: TRBJ2-7
CDR3nt: TGTGCCAGCAAGCCGGGACTAGAAGTATACGAGCAGTACTTC
CDR3aa: CASKPGLEVYEQYF

abundance: few
v_gene: TRBV10-3
d_gene: TRBD2
j_gene: TRBJ2-3
CDR3nt: TGTGCCATCAGTGACGTAGCGGGAGTCACAGATACGCAGTATTTT
CDR3aa: CAISDVAGVTDTQYF

abundance: many
v_gene: TRBV6-5
d_gene: TRBD1
j_gene: TRBJ2-5
CDR3nt: TGTGCCAGCAGTTACTGGACAGGCACCCAAGAGACCCAGTACTTC
CDR3aa: CASSYWTGTQETQYF

abundance: many
v_gene: TRBV7-2
d_gene: NA
j_gene: TRBJ2-3
CDR3nt: TGTGCCAGCAGCTTAGTTTCAGGCCCAGATACGCAGTATTTT
CDR3aa: CASSLVSGPDTQYF

abundance: few
v_gene: TRBV7-2
d_gene: NA
j_gene: TRBJ2-1
CDR3nt: TGTGCCAGCAGCTTATCCCCGGTTATTTTAGAAAACATTGAGCAGTTCTTC
CDR3aa: CASSLSPVILENIEQFF

abundance: many
v_gene: TRBV4-2
d_gene: NA
j_gene: TRBJ2-5
CDR3nt: TGTGCCAGCAGCCCATATTGGACACTAGAAGAGACCCAGTACTTC
CDR3aa: CASSPYWTLEETQYF

abundance: NA
v_gene: TRBV7-2
d_gene: NA
j_gene: TRBJ1-1
CDR3nt: TGTGCCAGCAGCTGGGGACTTTTAAACACTGAAGCTTTCTTT
CDR3aa: CASSWGLLNTEAFF

abundance: many
v_gene: TRBV25-1
d_gene: TRBD1
j_gene: TRBJ2-3
CDR3nt: TGTGCCAGCAGTGGTAAAGCCGGGACAGGGATGGGTACGCAGTATTTT
CDR3aa: CASSGKAGTGMGTQYF